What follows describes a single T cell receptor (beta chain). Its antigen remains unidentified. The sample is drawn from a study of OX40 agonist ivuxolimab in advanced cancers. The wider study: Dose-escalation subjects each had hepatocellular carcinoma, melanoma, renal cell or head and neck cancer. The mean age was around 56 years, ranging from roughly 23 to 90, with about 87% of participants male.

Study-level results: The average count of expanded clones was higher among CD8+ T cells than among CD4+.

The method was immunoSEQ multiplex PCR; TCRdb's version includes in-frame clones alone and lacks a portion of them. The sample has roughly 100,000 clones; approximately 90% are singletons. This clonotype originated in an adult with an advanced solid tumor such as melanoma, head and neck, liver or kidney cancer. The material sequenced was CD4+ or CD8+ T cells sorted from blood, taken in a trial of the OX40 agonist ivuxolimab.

CDR3 sequence: CAWSVLNEQFF. The DNA of the CDR3 is TGTGCCTGGAGTGTACTAAACGAGCAGTTCTTC. The gene calls are TRBV30 and TRBJ2-1; D not certain. The CDR3 runs to 11 residues. Trimming removed 0 bases from V and 10 bases from J, with 7 bases in between. The germline V gene encodes CDR1 GTSNPN and CDR2 SVGIG (reference sequence).